The clone carrying this T cell receptor beta chain was observed a handful of times. Per sample, a minimum of 6.5 million PBMCs were isolated. Sample-barcoded 5' priming and a J-beta primer mix drove a second PCR of about 6 to 12 cycles. Each cDNA molecule was tagged by a template-switch adaptor that had 12 random nucleotides. MiXCR, run by TCRdb on the 5' RACE reads, gives a single entry per CDR3 protein. The top ten clones hold around 10% of a sample with about 1.6 million distinct CDR3 sequences, about 35% of them seen once. This CDR3 is built from 15 residues. Germline V gene sequence: CDR1 SEHNR, CDR2 FQNEAQ (reference sequence). V lost 5 bases, J lost 7 bases, and 8 bases stayed unmatched. This record comes from a study of blood T cells in healthy people across ages.

Sequencing was performed on blood. This clonotype was sampled from a woman aged 25-40 years in good health. The chain employs TRBV7-9 and TRBJ1-6; 7 bases map to TRBD1. The CDR3 region has the DNA TGTGCCAGCAGCCCTCCTGGACAGGCGAATTCACCCCTCCACTTT. It specifies CASSPPGQANSPLHF.